This TCR beta chain was sequenced in a study of blood T cell repertoires in COVID-19. The V gene lost 2 bases and the J gene lost 8 bases, with 6 bases spanning the gap. CDR3 length: 12 residues. Produced via immunoSEQ multiplex PCR; TCRdb's table is partial and in-frame only. The sample carries approximately 200,000 clones, about 85% recorded once. The specimen was PBMCs or T cells enriched from blood (not recorded which). The receptor's source is a man aged 35 to 55 who had recovered from COVID-19. The chain couples TRBV12-3 or TRBV12-4 to TRBJ1-4; D uncertain. CDR3 sequence reads: CASSLTREKLFF. The CDR3 DNA sequence: TGTGCCAGCAGTTTAACTAGGGAAAAACTGTTTTTT.